This is a list of T cell receptor beta chains from one sample in a study of Graves' ophthalmopathy and Graves' hyperthyroidism. TCRdb re-derived calls from the multiplex PCR reads in MiXCR, one entry per CDR3 protein. The table lists 500,000 to 800,000 distinct CDR3 sequences, over 40% of them singletons. The sample was peripheral blood. The receptors were sampled from an adult man with Graves' ophthalmopathy. Both conserved end residues are part of each CDR3. Fields, in order: clone size, J gene, V gene, D gene, CDR3 protein, CDR3 DNA. D genes are given only for firm matches. Only some rows state a clone size, as once, few, many or a class for expanded clones.

size: many; J: TRBJ1-1; V: TRBV12-3/TRBV12-4; D: .; CDR3: CASSFTENTEAFF; DNA: TGTGCCAGCAGCTTTACAGAGAACACTGAAGCTTTCTTT
size: .; J: TRBJ1-5; V: TRBV29-1; D: TRBD1; CDR3: CGLQGQPQHF; DNA: TGCGGCTTACAGGGGCAGCCCCAGCATTTT
size: .; J: TRBJ1-2; V: TRBV11-2; D: .; CDR3: CDSPFGYTF; DNA: TGTGACAGTCCCTTTGGCTACACCTTC
size: .; J: TRBJ2-7; V: TRBV11-1; D: .; CDR3: CASSSPKEGYEQYF; DNA: TGTGCCAGCAGTTCGCCCAAGGAGGGCTACGAGCAGTACTTC
size: many; J: TRBJ1-1; V: TRBV7-3; D: .; CDR3: CASSLRRGRSTEAFF; DNA: TGTGCCAGCAGCTTACGTCGGGGAAGGAGCACTGAAGCTTTCTTT
size: few; J: TRBJ1-6; V: TRBV11-2; D: .; CDR3: CASSLLDSSYNSPLHF; DNA: TGTGCCAGCAGCTTATTAGACAGCTCCTATAATTCACCCCTCCACTTT
size: many; J: TRBJ2-7; V: TRBV19; D: .; CDR3: CASSMSHSPLEQYF; DNA: TGTGCCAGTAGTATGAGTCACTCCCCACTCGAGCAGTACTTC
size: few; J: TRBJ1-4; V: TRBV25-1; D: TRBD1; CDR3: CASSETGGEKLFF; DNA: TGTGCCAGCAGTGAGACAGGGGGGGAAAAACTGTTTTTT
size: many; J: TRBJ2-1; V: TRBV7-9; D: TRBD1; CDR3: CASSLDGTAYEQFF; DNA: TGTGCCAGCAGCTTAGACGGGACAGCCTATGAGCAGTTCTTC
size: many; J: TRBJ1-2; V: TRBV10-3; D: .; CDR3: CAISEHSGSGGYTF; DNA: TGTGCCATCAGTGAGCACTCGGGCTCAGGCGGCTACACCTTC
size: .; J: TRBJ1-2; V: TRBV25-1; D: TRBD1; CDR3: CASSERGTGSSYGYTF; DNA: TGTGCCAGCAGTGAACGAGGGACAGGAAGCTCCTATGGCTACACCTTC
size: many; J: TRBJ1-1; V: TRBV10-3; D: TRBD1; CDR3: CAIKLSGQDFEGAEAFF; DNA: TGTGCCATCAAACTTTCTGGACAGGATTTTGAGGGCGCTGAAGCTTTCTTT
size: .; J: TRBJ2-7; V: TRBV20-1; D: TRBD1; CDR3: CSARPDRIQYF; DNA: TGCAGTGCTAGACCGGACAGGATACAGTACTTC
size: .; J: TRBJ1-2; V: TRBV27; D: .; CDR3: CASSLIGRGDRGYTF; DNA: TGTGCCAGCAGTTTAATTGGAAGGGGAGATCGGGGCTACACCTTC
size: few; J: TRBJ1-2; V: TRBV6-6; D: TRBD1; CDR3: CASSHSQGAGGYYGYTF; DNA: TGTGCCAGCAGTCACTCACAGGGGGCGGGAGGTTACTATGGCTACACCTTC
size: few; J: TRBJ1-6; V: TRBV4-2; D: TRBD1; CDR3: CASSQGDRDNSPLHF; DNA: TGTGCCAGCAGCCAAGGGGACAGGGATAATTCACCCCTCCACTTT
size: .; J: TRBJ1-1; V: TRBV7-9; D: TRBD1; CDR3: CASRPAGTDLPTEAFF; DNA: TGTGCCAGCAGACCAGCCGGGACAGATCTTCCCACTGAAGCTTTCTTT
size: few; J: TRBJ2-7; V: TRBV2; D: TRBD2; CDR3: CASSDGGSYEQYF; DNA: TGTGCCAGCAGCGACGGGGGGTCCTACGAGCAGTACTTC
size: .; J: TRBJ2-5; V: TRBV20-1; D: .; CDR3: CSARAPSWETQYF; DNA: TGCAGTGCTAGAGCTCCTAGTTGGGAGACCCAGTACTTC
size: many; J: TRBJ1-1; V: TRBV12-3/TRBV12-4; D: .; CDR3: CASSPPLLATEAFF; DNA: TGTGCCAGCAGTCCCCCCCTGCTCGCCACTGAAGCTTTCTTT
size: .; J: TRBJ1-1; V: TRBV2; D: .; CDR3: CASSESGAGAFF; DNA: TGTGCCAGCAGTGAATCGGGGGCCGGAGCTTTCTTT
size: .; J: TRBJ1-5; V: TRBV7-8; D: .; CDR3: CASSLRDYSNQPQHF; DNA: TGTGCCAGCAGCTTACGGGACTATAGCAATCAGCCCCAGCATTTT
size: few; J: TRBJ2-6; V: TRBV4-1; D: .; CDR3: CASSHDRYSGANVLTF; DNA: TGCGCCAGCAGCCATGACAGATACTCTGGGGCCAACGTCCTGACTTTC
size: many; J: TRBJ1-6; V: TRBV5-8; D: .; CDR3: CASSLPEAPLHF; DNA: TGTGCCAGCAGTCTCCCCGAGGCACCCCTCCACTTT
size: .; J: TRBJ2-5; V: TRBV25-1; D: TRBD1; CDR3: CASNTPGQGETQYF; DNA: TGTGCCAGCAACACGCCGGGACAGGGAGAGACCCAGTACTTC
size: .; J: TRBJ1-2; V: TRBV25-1; D: .; CDR3: CASSLGNSGYTF; DNA: TGTGCCAGCAGCTTGGGGAATAGCGGCTACACCTTC
size: .; J: TRBJ2-5; V: TRBV2; D: TRBD2; CDR3: CASSEEASGGMGTQYF; DNA: TGTGCCAGCAGTGAAGAGGCTAGCGGGGGCATGGGGACCCAGTACTTC
size: .; J: TRBJ2-7; V: TRBV29-1; D: TRBD2; CDR3: CSVANGGANYEQYF; DNA: TGCAGCGTCGCGAACGGGGGGGCGAACTACGAGCAGTACTTC
size: many; J: TRBJ2-7; V: TRBV9; D: .; CDR3: CASSGAGTRPYEQYF; DNA: TGTGCCAGCAGCGGGGCCGGGACGCGACCCTACGAGCAGTACTTC
size: .; J: TRBJ2-5; V: TRBV24-1; D: .; CDR3: CATSDFKTQYF; DNA: TGTGCCACCAGTGATTTTAAGACCCAGTACTTC
size: .; J: TRBJ1-4; V: TRBV7-8; D: .; CDR3: CASLGGGDEKLFF; DNA: TGTGCCAGCTTGGGGGGCGGTGATGAAAAACTGTTTTTT
size: few; J: TRBJ2-2; V: TRBV20-1; D: TRBD2; CDR3: CSARGEGREGTGELFF; DNA: TGCAGTGCTAGGGGGGAAGGGAGGGAGGGCACCGGGGAGCTGTTTTTT
size: few; J: TRBJ2-2; V: TRBV6-5; D: .; CDR3: CASRDFFTGELFF; DNA: TGTGCCAGCAGGGACTTTTTCACCGGGGAGCTGTTTTTT
size: many; J: TRBJ1-4; V: TRBV2; D: .; CDR3: CASRYPGGEEKLFF; DNA: TGTGCCAGCAGATACCCCGGAGGGGAGGAAAAACTGTTTTTT
size: once; J: TRBJ1-2; V: TRBV10-3; D: .; CDR3: CASSLSKRGGYTF; DNA: TGTGCCAGCAGTTTATCGAAGAGGGGTGGCTACACCTTC
size: .; J: TRBJ2-7; V: TRBV6-2/TRBV6-3; D: .; CDR3: CASSPEGGRTYEQYF; DNA: TGTGCCAGCAGCCCCGAGGGGGGCCGCACCTACGAGCAGTACTTC
size: .; J: TRBJ1-5; V: TRBV7-9; D: .; CDR3: CASSPGLAGGEAQHF; DNA: TGTGCCAGCAGCCCTGGACTAGCGGGGGGTGAGGCCCAGCATTTT
size: .; J: TRBJ1-2; V: TRBV20-1; D: TRBD1; CDR3: CSARRQGGYTF; DNA: TGCAGTGCTAGGAGGCAGGGGGGTTACACCTTC
size: .; J: TRBJ2-5; V: TRBV20-1; D: TRBD2; CDR3: CSARGGLEETQYF; DNA: TGCAGTGCTAGAGGGGGACTAGAAGAGACCCAGTACTTC
size: .; J: TRBJ1-5; V: TRBV19; D: TRBD1; CDR3: CASSMGTGPEPQHF; DNA: TGTGCCAGTAGTATGGGGACAGGCCCGGAGCCCCAGCATTTT
size: .; J: TRBJ1-1; V: TRBV7-6; D: .; CDR3: CASSLANKEIEAFF; DNA: TGTGCCAGCAGCTTAGCCAACAAGGAGATTGAAGCTTTCTTT
size: many; J: TRBJ1-1; V: TRBV15; D: .; CDR3: CATSREGLGTAFF; DNA: TGTGCCACCAGCAGAGAGGGACTTGGAACAGCTTTCTTT